A selection of T cell receptor beta chains follows, all from one sample in a study of neurological immune-mediated disorders. From the 5' RACE reads, TCRdb called clonotypes with MiXCR, one entry per CDR3 protein. Here the sample spans over 11,000 distinct CDR3 sequences, approximately 7.7% being singletons. The material sequenced was CD8+ T cells from blood. The origin of the receptors is a middle-aged woman in good health. Both conserved end residues are part of each CDR3. The D gene is left open where the match is weak. Size is stated for part of the rows, as once, few or many counts, or as a class when the clone is expanded.

many	TRBD2	TRBJ2-3	14	TRBV20-1	CSARAGVSTDTQYF	TGCAGTGCTAGGGCGGGAGTTAGCACAGATACGCAGTATTTT
.	.	TRBJ2-5	14	TRBV2	CASSDYLGQETRYF	TGTGCTAGCAGTGACTATTTAGGGCAAGAGACCCGGTACTTC
many	.	TRBJ2-7	13	TRBV2	CATAGEGSYEQYF	TGTGCCACCGCAGGGGAGGGCTCCTACGAGCAGTACTTC
many	TRBD1	TRBJ2-7	18	TRBV2	CASRRGDRERLGSYEQYF	TGTGCCAGCAGGCGAGGGGACAGGGAACGTCTTGGCTCCTACGAGCAGTACTTC
many	.	TRBJ2-7	18	TRBV7-8	CASSFRFVGGTSSYEQYF	TGTGCCAGCAGCTTTAGATTTGTCGGCGGGACAAGCTCCTACGAGCAGTACTTC
many	.	TRBJ2-1	14	TRBV4-1	CASSFGQFFNEQFF	TGCGCCAGCAGCTTCGGACAGTTTTTCAATGAGCAGTTCTTC
many	TRBD1	TRBJ2-7	17	TRBV10-3	CAISDQSGQGSSYEQYF	TGTGCCATCAGTGATCAATCGGGACAGGGAAGCTCCTACGAGCAGTACTTC
many	.	TRBJ2-7	13	TRBV7-2	CASSLGLYYEQYF	TGTGCCAGCAGCTTAGGATTATACTACGAGCAGTACTTC
many	.	TRBJ1-1	14	TRBV3-1	CASSQVLENTEAFF	TGTGCCAGCAGCCAGGTGCTGGAGAACACTGAAGCTTTCTTT
many	.	TRBJ2-1	12	TRBV20-1	CSASKEPNEQFF	TGCAGTGCTAGTAAGGAGCCCAATGAGCAGTTCTTC
many	.	TRBJ2-1	17	TRBV5-6	CASSLGLPLSSYNEQFF	TGTGCCAGCAGCTTGGGACTCCCGTTGAGCTCCTACAATGAGCAGTTCTTC
few	TRBD1	TRBJ2-7	15	TRBV18	CASSPGQMPGYEQYF	TGTGCCAGCTCACCGGGACAGATGCCCGGGTACGAGCAGTACTTC
many	.	TRBJ1-4	16	TRBV4-1	CASSQEGTGIGEKLFF	TGCGCCAGCAGCCAAGAAGGTACAGGGATTGGTGAAAAACTGTTTTTT
few	.	TRBJ2-2	16	TRBV2	CASRRAGTLNTGELFF	TGTGCCAGCAGAAGAGCCGGGACTTTGAACACCGGGGAGCTGTTTTTT
many	.	TRBJ1-1	15	TRBV12-3/TRBV12-4	CASSHRPGRNTEAFF	TGTGCCAGCAGTCATAGGCCAGGGCGGAACACTGAAGCTTTCTTT
many	.	TRBJ2-5	15	TRBV20-1	CSVQARFGPEETQYF	TGCAGTGTACAGGCTAGGTTCGGACCTGAAGAGACCCAGTACTTC
many	TRBD1	TRBJ1-2	15	TRBV9	CASSVGGTGSFGYTF	TGTGCCAGCAGCGTAGGGGGGACAGGTTCTTTTGGCTACACCTTC
many	.	TRBJ1-3	16	TRBV12-3/TRBV12-4	CASSTQGLSSGNTIYF	TGTGCCAGCAGTACCCAGGGCTTAAGCTCTGGAAACACCATATATTTT
many	.	TRBJ2-3	14	TRBV6-2/TRBV6-3	CASSEDGGRRTQYF	TGTGCCAGCTCGGAAGATGGTGGTCGGCGCACGCAGTATTTT
many	.	TRBJ1-3	13	TRBV20-1	CSAREGNGNTIYF	TGCAGTGCTAGAGAGGGGAACGGAAACACCATATATTTT
many	.	TRBJ2-7	14	TRBV5-1	CASSLAGGTYEQYF	TGCGCCAGCAGCTTGGCAGGGGGGACATACGAGCAGTACTTC
many	TRBD1	TRBJ2-7	15	TRBV28	CASSSPGQGFYEQYF	TGTGCCAGCAGTTCACCGGGACAGGGCTTCTACGAGCAGTACTTC
many	TRBD2	TRBJ2-2	15	TRBV11-2	CASSPSGGRSGELFF	TGTGCCAGCAGCCCGAGCGGGGGTCGGTCCGGGGAGCTGTTTTTT
many	TRBD1	TRBJ2-7	15	TRBV10-2	CASRPGTDMQGREYF	TGCGCCAGCAGGCCCGGGACAGACATGCAGGGCAGGGAGTACTTC
many	.	TRBJ1-4	12	TRBV7-9	CASSGDAEKLFF	TGTGCCAGCAGCGGTGACGCTGAAAAACTGTTTTTT
many	.	TRBJ2-1	16	TRBV21-1	CASSKEFLAGGNEQFF	TGTGCCAGCAGCAAAGAATTCCTAGCGGGAGGCAATGAGCAGTTCTTC
.	.	TRBJ1-5	14	TRBV6-1	CASSDLGVGAPQHF	TGTGCCAGCAGTGATTTAGGGGTCGGGGCGCCCCAGCATTTT
many	TRBD1	TRBJ2-7	15	TRBV7-9	CASSPPGQGSYEQYF	TGTGCCAGCAGCCCCCCGGGACAGGGATCCTACGAGCAGTACTTC
many	.	TRBJ2-7	15	TRBV20-1	CSASDNNGRRYEQYF	TGCAGCGCCTCGGATAATAACGGCCGCCGCTACGAGCAGTACTTC
many	.	TRBJ2-7	16	TRBV7-9	CASSSLQGWRRYEQYF	TGTGCCAGCAGCTCCCTTCAGGGTTGGCGTCGCTACGAGCAGTACTTC
many	.	TRBJ1-1	13	TRBV20-1	CSARDFGNTEAFF	TGCAGTGCTAGAGATTTCGGGAACACTGAAGCTTTCTTT
many	.	TRBJ2-5	11	TRBV7-9	CASSILETQYF	TGTGCCAGCAGCATTTTGGAGACCCAGTACTTC
many	TRBD2	TRBJ2-3	15	TRBV9	CASSVAGSGSDTQYF	TGTGCCAGCAGCGTAGCTGGTAGCGGGAGTGATACGCAGTATTTT
many	.	TRBJ2-1	16	TRBV2	CASSIVLGGPNNEQFF	TGTGCCAGCAGTATAGTTCTAGGAGGCCCCAACAATGAGCAGTTCTTC
many	.	TRBJ2-1	14	TRBV3-1	CASSQSGAVEEQFF	TGTGCCAGCAGCCAATCGGGGGCCGTTGAAGAGCAGTTCTTC
many	.	TRBJ2-6	13	TRBV29-1	CSVARSGANVLTF	TGCAGCGTTGCGAGGTCCGGGGCCAACGTCCTGACTTTC
many	.	TRBJ2-2	14	TRBV6-5	CASSFGVNTGELFF	TGTGCCAGCAGTTTCGGGGTCAACACCGGGGAGCTGTTTTTT
many	.	TRBJ1-1	13	TRBV25-1	CASRRGGNTEAFF	TGTGCCAGCAGGAGAGGTGGGAACACTGAAGCTTTCTTT
many	.	TRBJ2-3	12	TRBV20-1	CSARVGTDTQYF	TGCAGTGCTAGAGTTGGCACAGATACGCAGTATTTT
medium-sized	.	TRBJ2-3	14	TRBV6-2/TRBV6-3	CASIPGGSTDTQYF	TGTGCCAGCATCCCCGGGGGAAGCACAGATACGCAGTATTTT
many	.	TRBJ2-1	11	TRBV4-1	CASSHGNEQFF	TGCGCCAGCAGCCATGGTAATGAGCAGTTCTTC
many	.	TRBJ1-2	14	TRBV5-1	CASSSQGPNYGYTF	TGCGCCAGCAGCTCGCAGGGACCCAACTATGGCTACACCTTC
many	.	TRBJ2-7	13	TRBV4-1	CASSPDPSYEQYF	TGCGCCAGCAGCCCGGACCCATCCTACGAGCAGTACTTC
many	.	TRBJ2-7	14	TRBV20-1	CSADNRVRSYEQYF	TGCAGTGCTGATAACAGGGTTCGTAGCTACGAGCAGTACTTC
many	TRBD2	TRBJ2-2	16	TRBV6-5	CASSKGLAGGPGELFF	TGTGCCAGCAGCAAAGGGCTAGCGGGAGGGCCCGGGGAGCTGTTTTTT
many	TRBD1	TRBJ1-2	17	TRBV20-1	CSARDRRDREDNYGYTF	TGCAGTGCTAGAGATCGCCGGGACAGGGAGGACAACTATGGCTACACCTTC
many	.	TRBJ2-1	14	TRBV30	CAWSVHSGSNEQFF	TGTGCCTGGAGTGTACACTCCGGGAGCAATGAGCAGTTCTTC